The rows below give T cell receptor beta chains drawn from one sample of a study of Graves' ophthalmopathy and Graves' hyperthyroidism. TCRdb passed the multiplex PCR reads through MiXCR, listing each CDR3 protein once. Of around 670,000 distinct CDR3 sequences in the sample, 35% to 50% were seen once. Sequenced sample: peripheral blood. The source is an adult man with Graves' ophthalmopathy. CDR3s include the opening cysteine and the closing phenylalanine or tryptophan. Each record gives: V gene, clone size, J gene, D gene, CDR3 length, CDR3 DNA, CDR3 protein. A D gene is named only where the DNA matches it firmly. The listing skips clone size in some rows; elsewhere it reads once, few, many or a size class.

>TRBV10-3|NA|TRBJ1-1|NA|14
TGTGCCATCAGCCGGGACATCATGAACACTGAAGCTTTCTTT
CAISRDIMNTEAFF
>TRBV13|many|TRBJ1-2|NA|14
TGTGCCAGCAGCTTAAACGTGGGGGCGCTCGGCTACACCTTC
CASSLNVGALGYTF
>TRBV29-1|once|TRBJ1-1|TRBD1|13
TGCAGCACACGGACAGGGACGGGCACTGAAGCTTTCTTT
CSTRTGTGTEAFF
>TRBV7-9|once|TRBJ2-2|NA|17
TGCGCCAGCAGCTTGGTAGGCTGGGGCCCGAACACCGGGGAGCTGTTTTTT
CASSLVGWGPNTGELFF
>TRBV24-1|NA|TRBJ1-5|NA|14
TGTGCCACCAGTTCGGACAGTGCCTATCAGCCCCAGCATTTT
CATSSDSAYQPQHF
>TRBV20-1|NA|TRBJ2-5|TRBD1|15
TGCAGTGCCAGCCGGACAGGGGGTCTTATCGAGACCCAGTACTTC
CSASRTGGLIETQYF
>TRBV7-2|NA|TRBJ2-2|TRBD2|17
TGTGCCAGCAGCTTGGGACTAGCGGGTTCGGACACCGGGGAGCTGTTTTTT
CASSLGLAGSDTGELFF
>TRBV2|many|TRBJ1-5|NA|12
TGTGCCAGCAGACAGGAAAATCAGCCCCAGCATTTT
CASRQENQPQHF
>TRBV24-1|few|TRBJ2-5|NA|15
TGTGCCACCAGTGATCCCCAGGACACACAAGAGACCCAGTACTTC
CATSDPQDTQETQYF
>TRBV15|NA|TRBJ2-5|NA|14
TGTGCCACCAGCAGAGATGAGGGAAGGGAGACCCAGTACTTC
CATSRDEGRETQYF
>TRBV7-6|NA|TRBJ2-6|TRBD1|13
TGTGCCAGCAGCTCCCCCGGACAGGGAGGCCTGACTTTC
CASSSPGQGGLTF
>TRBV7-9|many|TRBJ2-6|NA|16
TGTGCCAGCAGCCCTCCGCGGGGTACTGGGGCCAACGTCCTGACTTTC
CASSPPRGTGANVLTF
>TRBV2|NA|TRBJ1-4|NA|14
TGTGCCGTACGCCGGGAGGGGAATAATGAAAAACTGTTTTTT
CAVRREGNNEKLFF
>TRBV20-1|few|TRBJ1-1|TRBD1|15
TGCAGTGCCCTGGGACAGGGGGGAAGAGACACTGAAGCTTTCTTT
CSALGQGGRDTEAFF
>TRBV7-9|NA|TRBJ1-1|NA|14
TGTGCCAGCAGCCCAGGGCCGTGGGCTCCTGAAGCTTTCTTT
CASSPGPWAPEAFF
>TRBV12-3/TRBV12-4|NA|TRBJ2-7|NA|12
TGTGCCAGCAGTTTAGGGGTCTACGGGCAGTACTTC
CASSLGVYGQYF
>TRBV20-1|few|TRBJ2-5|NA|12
TGCAGCGCGGCCCGGACGAAAGAGACCCAGTACTTC
CSAARTKETQYF
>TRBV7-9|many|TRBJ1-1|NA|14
TGTGCCAGCAGCTTAGAAGGGTTCGTCACTGAAGCTTTCTTT
CASSLEGFVTEAFF